This is a list of T cell receptor beta chains from one sample in a study of blood T cell repertoires in COVID-19. Profiled with immunoSEQ multiplex PCR; TCRdb holds only in-frame clones, not every one. The profile covers around 270,000 clones, with about 85% appearing a single time and 0.87% taken by the ten largest. Sequencing input: peripheral blood. The receptors were gathered from a human donor with COVID-19, enrolled during active disease. The donor label of this sample is uncertain. CDR3s include the opening cysteine and the closing phenylalanine or tryptophan. The order of the fields is V gene, D gene, J gene, clone size, CDR3 protein, CDR3 DNA. A D gene is named only where the DNA matches it firmly. Part of the rows lack a size; the others show once, few, many or a class for expanded clones.

TRBV21-1,NA,TRBJ2-2,NA,CASSRQVDGELFF,TGTGCCAGCAGCAGGCAGGTGGACGGGGAGCTGTTTTTT
TRBV28,TRBD2,TRBJ2-3,NA,CASSPSLAGVDTQYF,TGTGCCAGCAGCCCCTCGCTAGCGGGAGTAGATACGCAGTATTTT
TRBV27,NA,TRBJ2-1,NA,CASSLPDRPNEQFF,TGTGCCAGCAGTTTACCCGACAGACCGAATGAGCAGTTCTTC
TRBV18,NA,TRBJ1-4,NA,CASSGLTPTNEKLFF,TGTGCCAGCTCAGGCCTGACACCAACTAATGAAAAACTGTTTTTT
TRBV7-9,TRBD2,TRBJ2-1,NA,CASSPGLAGNNEQFF,TGTGCCAGCAGCCCGGGACTAGCGGGAAACAATGAGCAGTTCTTC
TRBV11-2,TRBD1,TRBJ1-2,NA,CASSVDRAGGYTF,TGTGCCAGCAGCGTTGACAGGGCGGGGGGCTACACCTTC
TRBV6-2/TRBV6-3,NA,TRBJ2-5,NA,CASSYPTGELGPQETQYF,TGTGCCAGCAGTTACCCCACGGGGGAGTTGGGGCCCCAAGAGACCCAGTACTTC
TRBV6-1,NA,TRBJ1-5,NA,CASSEGGQGRQPQHF,TGTGCCAGCAGTGAAGGGGGGCAGGGACGTCAGCCCCAGCATTTT
TRBV11-3,NA,TRBJ2-4,NA,CASSLGGGNIQYF,TGTGCCAGCAGCTTAGGAGGAGGAAACATTCAGTACTTC
TRBV5-6,TRBD1,TRBJ1-6,NA,CASTSNSGTGYNSPLHF,TGTGCCAGCACCTCAAACTCCGGGACAGGGTATAATTCACCCCTCCACTTT
TRBV5-1,NA,TRBJ1-1,NA,CASSLAGRETEAFF,TGCGCCAGCAGCTTGGCCGGGAGGGAAACTGAAGCTTTCTTT
TRBV10-3,TRBD2,TRBJ2-3,NA,CAISDRVTSTADTQYF,TGTGCCATCAGTGACCGCGTGACTAGCACTGCAGATACGCAGTATTTT
TRBV19,TRBD2,TRBJ2-5,NA,CASSITSGRGQETQYF,TGTGCCAGTAGTATAACTAGCGGGAGAGGCCAAGAGACCCAGTACTTC
TRBV6-5,TRBD2,TRBJ2-1,NA,CASGASGRYNEQFF,TGTGCCAGCGGGGCTAGCGGGAGGTACAATGAGCAGTTCTTC
TRBV7-6,TRBD2,TRBJ2-1,NA,CASSLRTGGPLRSEQFF,TGTGCCAGCAGCTTAAGGACGGGAGGGCCTCTCCGCAGTGAGCAGTTCTTC
TRBV27,TRBD1,TRBJ1-5,NA,CASSLGGRGLQPQHF,TGTGCCAGCAGTTTAGGTGGCAGGGGGCTACAGCCCCAGCATTTT
TRBV6-2/TRBV6-3,TRBD1,TRBJ2-3,NA,CASSGQGGTDTQYF,TGTGCCAGCAGTGGACAGGGCGGCACAGATACGCAGTATTTT
TRBV19,NA,TRBJ2-7,NA,CASSILASSYEQYF,TGTGCCAGTAGTATCCTGGCCAGCTCCTACGAGCAGTACTTC
TRBV15,TRBD1,TRBJ2-6,NA,CATSRLSGTGSSGANVLTF,TGTGCCACCAGCAGGCTATCCGGGACAGGGTCTTCTGGGGCCAACGTCCTGACTTTC
TRBV4-1,TRBD1,TRBJ1-4,NA,CASSHPAGTGPEKLFF,TGCGCCAGCAGCCATCCCGCCGGGACAGGGCCTGAAAAACTGTTTTTT
TRBV7-2,NA,TRBJ2-5,NA,CASSLGRETQYF,TGTGCCAGCAGCTTAGGCAGGGAGACCCAGTACTTC
TRBV4-1,TRBD2,TRBJ2-1,NA,CASSLGLYNEQFF,TGCGCCAGCAGCCTGGGACTATACAATGAGCAGTTCTTC
TRBV27,TRBD2,TRBJ2-1,once,CASRILAGAYNEQFF,TGTGCCAGCAGAATACTAGCGGGGGCCTACAATGAGCAGTTCTTC
TRBV19,NA,TRBJ1-4,NA,CASSILATNEKLFF,TGTGCCAGTAGTATCCTCGCAACTAATGAAAAACTGTTTTTT
TRBV5-5,TRBD1,TRBJ2-5,NA,CASSSQQGQGAWETQYF,TGTGCCAGCAGCTCCCAGCAGGGACAGGGGGCTTGGGAGACCCAGTACTTC
TRBV5-1,NA,TRBJ2-3,NA,CASILNTQYF,TGCGCCAGCATTTTAAATACGCAGTATTTT
TRBV7-2,NA,TRBJ1-2,NA,CASSGEGGLLNYGYTF,TGTGCCAGCAGCGGAGAGGGTGGACTCCTTAACTATGGCTACACCTTC
TRBV19,NA,TRBJ1-1,NA,CASTDMGGAMNTEAFF,TGTGCCAGTACCGATATGGGGGGGGCGATGAACACTGAAGCTTTCTTT
TRBV19,NA,TRBJ1-1,NA,CASSIWEGDTEAFF,TGTGCCAGTAGTATATGGGAGGGGGACACTGAAGCTTTCTTT
TRBV21-1,NA,TRBJ2-1,NA,CASPRAGGKYNEQFF,TGTGCCAGCCCCAGGGCAGGGGGCAAATACAATGAGCAGTTCTTC
TRBV18,TRBD2,TRBJ2-5,once,CASSSGLDGRETQYF,TGTGCCAGCTCATCGGGACTAGATGGTCGAGAGACCCAGTACTTC
TRBV11-3,NA,TRBJ1-1,NA,CASSFEMNTEAFF,TGTGCCAGCAGCTTCGAGATGAACACTGAAGCTTTCTTT
TRBV18,NA,TRBJ1-4,NA,CASSPYGTNEKLFF,TGTGCCAGCTCACCCTACGGAACTAATGAAAAACTGTTTTTT
TRBV4-1,NA,TRBJ2-7,NA,CASSQEETVEQYF,TGCGCCAGCAGCCAAGAGGAAACAGTCGAGCAGTACTTC
TRBV19,NA,TRBJ1-1,NA,CASTPAVGRGTEAFF,TGTGCCAGTACCCCAGCGGTCGGGAGGGGCACTGAAGCTTTCTTT
TRBV3-1/TRBV3-2,TRBD1,TRBJ1-1,NA,CASSQGRTGEAFF,TGTGCCAGCAGCCAAGGGAGGACAGGAGAAGCTTTCTTT
TRBV27,TRBD1,TRBJ2-1,NA,CASSFLQGAGSEQFF,TGTGCCAGCAGTTTCTTACAGGGGGCAGGGAGTGAGCAGTTCTTC
TRBV19,TRBD1,TRBJ1-1,NA,CASSERDRGGGTEAFF,TGTGCCAGTAGTGAAAGGGACAGGGGTGGAGGGACTGAAGCTTTCTTT
TRBV5-1,TRBD1,TRBJ1-2,NA,CASGDRELNYGYTF,TGCGCCAGCGGGGACAGGGAGTTAAACTATGGCTACACCTTC
TRBV5-5,NA,TRBJ2-1,once,CASTTPGFSYNEQFF,TGTGCCAGCACCACGCCCGGGTTCTCCTACAATGAGCAGTTCTTC
TRBV9,NA,TRBJ1-1,NA,CASSVTANTEAFF,TGTGCCAGCAGCGTCACTGCGAACACTGAAGCTTTCTTT
TRBV3-1/TRBV3-2,NA,TRBJ2-1,NA,CASSLERAVYNEQFF,TGTGCCAGCAGCCTGGAGAGGGCCGTATACAATGAGCAGTTCTTC